This paragraph covers one T cell receptor beta chain sequence. The antigen remains undetermined. This sample's TCRbeta library carried unique molecular identifier barcodes. TCRdb used MiXCR to reprocess the PCR reads, holding one entry per CDR3 protein. Found here are more than 500,000 distinct CDR3 sequences, over 10% of them singletons; the top ten hold 12% to 15%. The source of the sample is a study of T-cell reconstitution after alpha-beta-depleted transplantation in children. Points from the study as a whole: As was reported, about two months after transplant, alpha-beta T cells came from several hundred expanded graft clones. T-cell counts and diversity were attributed mostly to newly produced T cells one year after transplant. High day-60 TCRbeta diversity in some patients came from surviving recipient T cells and thymic progenitors.

CDR1 is SGHRS, CDR2 YFSETQ, per germline. Between the trimmed V and J ends, which lost 0 bases and 3 bases, there was a span of 10 bases. This CDR3 is built from 15 residues. The chain uses TRBV5-1 and TRBJ2-1; D is undetermined. This receptor was taken from a female patient aged 2-15 years who had a stem cell transplant for aplastic anemia, so the T cells may come from the graft donor. This material consisted of PBMCs, mostly from graft donor cells, taken 180 days after TCRalphabeta/CD19-depleted stem cell transplant. The DNA of the CDR3 is TGCGCCAGCAGCTTGGATGGCGGCTTCTACAATGAGCAGTTCTTC. Translated: CASSLDGGFYNEQFF.